The next 21 T cell receptor beta chains were all read from a single sample in a study of T cells in women clearing cervical HPV infection (dated by TCRdb to about 2018). Library preparation used the immunoSEQ multiplex PCR assay. Held by TCRdb, this immuneACCESS table contains in-frame sequences only and omits some clones. Under half of the omission traces to an unresolved V gene where checked; the cause of the rest is unknown. The sample table holds 25,000 to 30,000 clones. The ten largest clones capture 2.5% to 3% of the sample. The sequencing input was blood buffy coat. The receptor set was obtained from a woman between 18 and 69 years old with a cervical HPV16 infection that either progressed to CIN3+ or cleared (not recorded which).

The CDR3 loop is CASSAQRSYSYEQYF. The CDR3 bases that were read are TGTGCCAGCAGCGCGCAGCGAAGTTACTCCTACGAG. This chain links TRBV13 with TRBJ2-7; D not certain. The read finishes 3 residues shy of the CDR3 end, and the germline J gene is used to complete it. V lost 5 bases and J lost 0, with 14 bases in between. CDR1 and CDR2 from the germline V gene are PRHDT and FYEKMQ (reference sequence). There are 15 residues in the CDR3.

Concerning this clone itself: Read coverage stops 3 residues before the CDR3 terminus; the germline J gene supplies the remainder. V usage is TRBV6-2 or TRBV6-3 and J usage is TRBJ1-2, with a tentative D call TRBD1 (5 bases). The CDR3 consists of 14 residues. The germline V gene encodes CDR1 MNHEY and CDR2 SVGEGT. Partial CDR3 DNA: TGTGCCAGCGCGGACGGGGGTGACACAGATACC. The encoded protein is CASADGGDTDT. The CDR3, in full, reads CASADGGDTDTYTF.

Comment on this clone: The observed sequence ends 3 residues before the CDR3 terminus, with the missing tail filled in from the germline J gene. The chain carries TRBV24-1 and TRBJ2-7; D gene unclear. The CDR3 length is 12 residues. Trimming shortened V by 9 bases and J by 0 bases, and 8 bases separated the two germline ends. Germline V gene data show CDR1 as KGHDR and CDR2 as SFDVKD. The CDR3 is CATLGCSYEQYF. The part of the CDR3 DNA that was read is TGTGCCACCCTCGGGTGCTCCTACGAG.

To note about this clone: The CDR3 extends 3 residues past the end of the read, so its final part is completed from the germline J gene. The J gene is TRBJ1-2, the V gene TRBV19; D is undetermined. Trimming removed 3 bases at V and 1 base at J, with 9 bases between. CDR1 is LNHDA, CDR2 SQIVND, per germline (reference sequence). This CDR3 spans 14 amino acids. The covered CDR3 bases are TGTGCCAGTAGTATTTCTCAGAATAACTATGGC. The encoded protein is CASSISQNNYG. The entire CDR3 reads CASSISQNNYGYTF.

For this clone: The read is 3 residues too short to cover the CDR3 end, so that end is filled in from the germline J gene. The chain has TRBV19 and TRBJ1-5, with no clear D. The germline V and J ends were trimmed by 3 bases and 2 bases, with 11 bases remaining between them. The V gene's germline CDR1 is LNHDA and CDR2 SQIVND (reference sequence). CDR3 length: 15 residues. The part of the CDR3 DNA that was read is TGTGCCAGTAGTATGTTTAGGAGCGGCAATCAGCCC. Translating it yields CASSMFRSGNQP. The whole CDR3 sequence is CASSMFRSGNQPQHF.

Details on this clone: The read terminates 3 residues ahead of where the CDR3 ends, so the germline J gene completes it. The J gene is TRBJ2-1, the V gene TRBV19, with 9 nucleotides matching TRBD2. The junction had 12 bases not matched to a gene; V was cut back by 5 bases and J by 1 base. Per germline, CDR1 LNHDA and CDR2 SQIVND (reference sequence). This CDR3 is 18 amino acids long. Incomplete CDR3 DNA: TGTGCCAGTAGTCTTGCTGCTGGGACTAGCCTTTCCTACAATGAG. Its translation: CASSLAAGTSLSYNE. The entire CDR3 protein reads CASSLAAGTSLSYNEQFF.

As regards this clone: The sequenced fragment ends 3 residues before the CDR3 boundary, so the rest is inferred from the germline J gene. The chain couples TRBV2 to TRBJ1-2; 10 nucleotides match TRBD1. CDR3 length equals 14 residues. J was trimmed by 6 bases and V by 4 bases; bases with no gene match: 5. In germline, CDR1 is SNHLY, CDR2 FYNNEI. CDR3 bases read: TGTGCCAGCAGTGCCTACGGGACAGGGGATGGC. This codes for CASSAYGTGDG. The entire CDR3 protein is CASSAYGTGDGYTF. The variable domain in full, with the rest retrieved from reference TRBV2 and TRBJ1-2, is EPEVTQTPSHQVTQMGQEVILRCVPISNHLYFYWYRQILGQKVEFLVSFYNNEISEKSEIFDDQFSVERPDGSNFTLKIRSTKLEDSAMYFCASSAYGTGDGYTFGSGTRLTVV.

Comments on this clone: The observed sequence ends 3 residues before the CDR3 terminus, with the missing tail filled in from the germline J gene. The chain uses TRBV4-2 and TRBJ2-7; TRBD2 agrees at 9 bases. This CDR3 has 16 amino acids. With V trimmed by 0 bases and J by 3 bases, 6 bases remained unmatched. Germline CDR1 is LGHNA and CDR2 is YNFKEQ. The covered CDR3 bases are TGTGCCAGCAGCCAAGATTCGCGGGGGGGCCGCTACGAG. Its protein product is CASSQDSRGGRYE. The full CDR3 protein reads CASSQDSRGGRYEQYF.

A word on this clone: The observed sequence ends 3 residues before the CDR3 terminus, with the missing tail filled in from the germline J gene. This rearrangement joins TRBV11-2 to TRBJ2-5; D possibly corresponds to TRBD1 (7 bases). V shed 1 base and J shed 7 bases, with 10 bases lying between them. Germline-derived CDR1 and CDR2 are SGHAT and FQNNGV. The CDR3 has 13 amino acids. CDR3 protein: CASSLGQGGTQYF. The CDR3 bases that were read are TGTGCCAGCAGCTTAGGCCAGGGGGGGACC.

Of note for this clone: The CDR3 goes on 3 residues after the read ends, and that part is filled in from the germline J gene. The genes are TRBV18 and TRBJ1-1; D is ambiguous. The germline CDR1 and CDR2 sequences are KGHSH and LQKENI. The CDR3 has 15 residues. Between the trimmed V and J ends, which lost 3 bases and 1 base, there was a span of 12 bases. CDR3 region: CASSPPGRGNTEAFF. Incomplete CDR3 DNA: TGTGCCAGCTCACCCCCGGGGAGAGGGAACACTGAA. Variable domain in full (rest from reference TRBV18 and TRBJ1-1): NAGVMQNPRHLVRRRGQEARLRCSPMKGHSHVYWYRQLPEEGLKFMVYLQKENIIDESGMPKERFSAEFPKEGPSILRIQQVVRGDSAAYFCASSPPGRGNTEAFFGQGTRLTVV.

Details on this clone: Read coverage stops 3 residues before the CDR3 terminus; the germline J gene supplies the remainder. V is TRBV30 and J is TRBJ1-5; 8 nucleotides agree with TRBD1. Germline V lookup: CDR1 GTSNPN, CDR2 SVGIG (reference sequence). J was trimmed by 6 bases and V by 0 bases; bases with no gene match: 7. This CDR3 region has 15 residues. CDR3 DNA, as far as it was read: TGTGCCTGGAGTGTACAGGGGGGCGCGAGTCAGCCC. It codes for CAWSVQGGASQP. The entire CDR3 protein is CAWSVQGGASQPQHF.

Regarding this clone: The CDR3 is cut off 3 residues early in the read; its end comes from the germline J gene. The chain recombines TRBV7-9 with TRBJ2-1; 9 positions agree with TRBD2. CDR1 and CDR2 (germline): SEHNR, FQNEAQ (reference sequence). The CDR3 contains 14 residues. Losses at the gene ends were 1 base for V and 9 bases for J; bases not matched to a gene: 4. The covered CDR3 bases are TGTGCCAGCAGCTTAGTGCGAGCGGGAGGTGAG. Residues: CASSLVRAGGE. The whole CDR3 protein is CASSLVRAGGEQFF.

With regard to this clone: The CDR3 goes on 3 residues after the read ends, and that part is filled in from the germline J gene. The chain has TRBV18 and TRBJ1-2; tentative D call: TRBD1 (5 bases). Per the germline V gene, CDR1 is KGHSH and CDR2 is LQKENI. Between the trimmed V and J ends, which lost 5 bases and 7 bases, there was a span of 17 bases. The CDR3 consists of 14 residues. The CDR3 protein is CASSSRDSGPGYTF. The part of the CDR3 DNA that was read is TGTGCCAGCTCATCACGGGACTCAGGGCCTGGC.

Of note for this clone: The DNA ends 3 residues before the CDR3 does, and the rest of the CDR3 is filled in from the germline J gene. The gene calls are TRBV18 and TRBJ1-1, with 8 nucleotides matching TRBD1. Trimming at V came to 6 bases and at J to 4 bases, leaving 13 bases not matched to a gene. The CDR3 sequence is 16 residues long. Germline values: CDR1 KGHSH, CDR2 LQKENI. The CDR3 bases that were read are TGTGCCAGCTCCTTGGACAGGGCGGGGGTGACCACTGAA. Its protein product is CASSLDRAGVTTE. The full CDR3 reads CASSLDRAGVTTEAFF.

About this clone: The read comes to an end 3 residues before the CDR3 does, leaving the germline J gene to fill in the end. The chain employs TRBV7-9 and TRBJ1-1; the D is unclear. CDR3 length: 12 residues. CDR1 is SEHNR, CDR2 FQNEAQ, per germline (reference sequence). The CDR3 bases that were read are TGTGCCAGCAGCCTATACCGGGTCCCA. Encoded protein: CASSLYRVP. The entire CDR3 protein is CASSLYRVPAFF. The full variable domain, its missing parts supplied by reference TRBV7-9 and TRBJ1-1, is DTGVSQNPRHKITKRGQNVTFRCDPISEHNRLYWYRQTLGQGPEFLTYFQNEAQLEKSRLLSDRFSAERPKGSFSTLEIQRTEQGDSAMYLCASSLYRVPAFFGQGTRLTVV.

A word on this clone: The read ends 3 residues before the CDR3 terminus; that terminus is restored from the germline J gene. The chain employs TRBV5-1 and TRBJ2-3; TRBD2 might be the D (6 bases). There are 14 residues in the CDR3. Germline CDR1 and CDR2: SGHRS and YFSETQ. Trimming took off 0 bases at V and 3 bases at J, with 8 bases between the two ends. The DNA read from the CDR3 is TGCGCCAGCAGCTTGGCAAGCGGGACAGATACG. Its translation: CASSLASGTDT. The CDR3 as a whole reads CASSLASGTDTQYF.

As regards this clone: The CDR3 goes on 3 residues after the read ends, and that part is filled in from the germline J gene. The chain links TRBV18 to TRBJ1-1; TRBD1 agrees at 7 bases. J lost 3 bases, V lost 2 bases, and 3 bases had no gene match. CDR1 KGHSH and CDR2 LQKENI come from the germline V gene. The CDR3 spans 14 residues. Incomplete CDR3 DNA: TGTGCCAGCTCACCATGGGACAGTCACACTGAA. This encodes CASSPWDSHTE. The entire CDR3 protein reads CASSPWDSHTEAFF. The full variable domain, in which reference TRBV18 and TRBJ1-1 provide the parts outside the CDR3, is NAGVMQNPRHLVRRRGQEARLRCSPMKGHSHVYWYRQLPEEGLKFMVYLQKENIIDESGMPKERFSAEFPKEGPSILRIQQVVRGDSAAYFCASSPWDSHTEAFFGQGTRLTVV.

As concerns this clone: The CDR3 end is not reached by the read, which stops 3 residues before it; the germline J gene fills it in. The chain combines TRBV5-1 with TRBJ2-5; 7 nucleotides align to TRBD1. V shed 4 bases, J shed 3 bases, and the junction held 3 bases outside the gene matches. The V gene's germline CDR1 is SGHRS and CDR2 YFSETQ. The CDR3 length is 13 residues. Incomplete CDR3 DNA: TGCGCCAGCAGCACACAGGGGAAAGAGACC. Translating gives CASSTQGKET. The whole CDR3 protein reads CASSTQGKETQYF.

The sequenced CDR3 bases are TGTGCCAGCAGCTTAAATCAGGGGGAAAAA. This encodes CASSLNQGEK. From start to end, the CDR3 is CASSLNQGEKLFF. This chain links TRBV7-9 with TRBJ1-4; tentatively, D is TRBD1 (6 bases). The observed sequence ends 3 residues before the CDR3 terminus, with the missing tail filled in from the germline J gene. The germline V and J ends were trimmed by 2 bases and 8 bases, with 9 bases remaining between them. This CDR3 contains 13 residues. The germline gives CDR1 SEHNR, CDR2 FQNEAQ (reference sequence).

The DNA read from the CDR3 is TGCAGTGCTAGAGAAGCACCCGGGACTAGGGAAGAGACC. This codes for CSAREAPGTREET. The complete CDR3 sequence is CSAREAPGTREETQYF. The rearrangement links TRBV20-1 to TRBJ2-5, with TRBD2 matching 8 bases. The read is 3 residues too short to cover the CDR3 end, so that end is filled in from the germline J gene. CDR3 size: 16 residues. V gave up 0 bases and J gave up 3 bases; unmatched junction bases: 9. From germline, CDR1 is DFQATT and CDR2 SNEGSKA (reference sequence).

Concerning this clone itself: The read finishes 3 residues shy of the CDR3 end, and the germline J gene is used to complete it. The rearrangement links TRBV20-1 to TRBJ2-1; 12 nucleotides agree with TRBD2. The CDR3 contains 16 residues. Looked up from germline, CDR1 is DFQATT and CDR2 is SNEGSKA (reference sequence). The V gene end was trimmed by 5 bases and the J gene end by 7 bases; junction bases not matched to a gene: 12. The sequenced CDR3 bases are TGCAGTGCTTCCGCCCTGACTAGCGGGAGATCGAATGAG. Amino acids: CSASALTSGRSNE. The whole CDR3 region reads CSASALTSGRSNEQFF.